This is a list of T cell receptor beta chains from one sample in a study of blood T cell repertoires in COVID-19. Here immunoSEQ multiplex PCR was the method, and the copy in TCRdb shows in-frame clones only, minus some. The sample shows 50,000 to 55,000 clones, around 85% of them seen only once. The sample comprised peripheral blood. The receptor source for this set is a man in his 60s with acute or convalescent COVID-19. CDR3s include the opening cysteine and the closing phenylalanine or tryptophan. D genes are given only for firm matches. Size is stated for part of the rows, as once, few or many counts, or as a class when the clone is expanded.

V,size,J,D,length,CDR3,DNA
TRBV29-1,.,TRBJ1-2,.,12,CSVEGGQDGYTF,TGCAGCGTTGAAGGGGGGCAGGATGGCTACACCTTC
TRBV5-1,.,TRBJ2-2,TRBD2,16,CASSVTSGSTTGELFF,TGCGCCAGCAGCGTGACTAGCGGGAGTACGACCGGGGAGCTGTTTTTT
TRBV2,.,TRBJ2-6,TRBD1,16,CASNPGQGAGANVLTF,TGTGCCAGCAATCCGGGACAGGGGGCTGGGGCCAACGTCCTGACTTTC
TRBV6-5,.,TRBJ2-7,.,13,CATSEQRAYEQYF,TGTGCCACCTCAGAACAGAGAGCCTACGAGCAGTACTTC
TRBV9,.,TRBJ2-3,TRBD1,15,CASNDGQADTDTQYF,TGTGCCAGCAATGATGGACAGGCAGACACAGATACGCAGTATTTT
TRBV6-5,.,TRBJ1-2,.,14,CASKTRESAYGYTF,TGTGCCAGCAAGACCCGGGAATCGGCCTATGGCTACACCTTC
TRBV2,.,TRBJ2-3,TRBD2,12,CASCRGADTQYF,TGTGCCAGCTGCCGGGGGGCAGATACGCAGTATTTT
TRBV5-6,.,TRBJ2-7,TRBD2,16,CASSLAGLAGTYEQYF,TGTGCCAGCAGCTTGGCCGGACTAGCGGGAACCTACGAGCAGTACTTC
TRBV9,.,TRBJ2-1,TRBD2,15,CASSVELAGGPRQFF,TGTGCCAGCAGCGTAGAACTAGCGGGAGGGCCACGACAGTTCTTC
TRBV27,.,TRBJ1-1,TRBD1,14,CASSHEGARTEAFF,TGTGCCAGCAGTCATGAGGGGGCGCGCACTGAAGCTTTCTTT
TRBV27,few,TRBJ1-2,TRBD1,16,CASSLRYLIGGHGYTF,TGTGCCAGCAGTTTAAGATACCTAATAGGGGGCCATGGCTACACCTTC
TRBV24-1,.,TRBJ2-1,.,14,CATSAPPTYNEQFF,TGTGCCACCAGTGCTCCCCCCACTTACAATGAGCAGTTCTTC
TRBV19,.,TRBJ2-3,.,14,CASTTGEGTDTQYF,TGTGCCAGTACCACAGGGGAGGGCACAGATACGCAGTATTTT
TRBV5-5,.,TRBJ2-7,TRBD1,15,CASSLSGTGSYEQYF,TGTGCCAGCAGCCTATCCGGGACAGGGTCCTACGAGCAGTACTTC
TRBV6-5,.,TRBJ2-2,.,13,CASRTSNTGELFF,TGTGCCAGTCGTACTTCGAACACCGGGGAGCTGTTTTTT
TRBV28,.,TRBJ1-2,TRBD1,20,CASSLWNPATGGQAVRGYTF,TGTGCCAGCAGTTTATGGAACCCAGCGACAGGGGGACAAGCCGTGCGTGGCTACACCTTC
TRBV11-2,.,TRBJ2-4,TRBD2,14,CASSLGTSGNIQYF,TGTGCCAGCAGCTTGGGGACTAGCGGAAACATTCAGTACTTC
TRBV7-9,few,TRBJ1-2,TRBD1,16,CATPKSRDRGAYGYTF,TGTGCCACCCCAAAATCTCGGGACAGGGGGGCCTATGGCTACACCTTC
TRBV27,.,TRBJ1-1,.,14,CASSSPGVSTEAFF,TGTGCCAGCAGTTCTCCAGGGGTAAGCACTGAAGCTTTCTTT
TRBV19,.,TRBJ1-1,TRBD1,13,CASSVQGATEAFF,TGTGCCAGTAGTGTACAGGGGGCCACTGAAGCTTTCTTT
TRBV28,.,TRBJ1-1,.,15,CASSLRPGGNTEAFF,TGTGCCAGCAGTCTCCGCCCCGGCGGGAACACTGAAGCTTTCTTT
TRBV9,.,TRBJ2-1,.,14,CASSVVQANNEQFF,TGTGCCAGCAGCGTAGTTCAGGCAAACAATGAGCAGTTCTTC
TRBV18,.,TRBJ1-1,.,14,CASSPRWQDTEAFF,TGTGCCAGCTCACCTCGGTGGCAGGACACTGAAGCTTTCTTT
TRBV9,.,TRBJ1-2,.,11,CASTGYYGYTF,TGTGCCAGCACCGGTTACTATGGCTACACCTTC
TRBV3-1/TRBV3-2,.,TRBJ1-4,.,15,CASSPRGLGDEKLFF,TGTGCCAGCAGCCCCCGAGGGCTCGGGGATGAAAAACTGTTTTTT
TRBV6-5,.,TRBJ1-2,.,13,CASSRQVGYGYTF,TGTGCCAGCAGTCGACAGGTCGGATATGGCTACACCTTC
TRBV6-5,.,TRBJ1-2,.,12,CASSYGRGGYTF,TGTGCCAGCAGTTACGGGAGGGGCGGCTACACCTTC
TRBV6-5,.,TRBJ2-5,TRBD1,14,CASGDLDRGETQYF,TGTGCCAGCGGAGACCTGGACAGGGGGGAGACCCAGTACTTC
TRBV9,once,TRBJ1-1,.,14,CASSSQGSNTEAFF,TGTGCCAGCAGCTCTCAGGGGTCGAACACTGAAGCTTTCTTT
TRBV9,.,TRBJ2-3,.,15,CASSVARGNLDTQYF,TGTGCCAGCAGCGTAGCGAGAGGGAATTTAGATACGCAGTATTTT
TRBV30,.,TRBJ1-1,TRBD1,15,CAWSEGQGAYTEAFF,TGTGCCTGGAGTGAGGGACAGGGGGCGTACACTGAAGCTTTCTTT
TRBV5-1,.,TRBJ2-5,.,13,CASSLTFQETQYF,TGCGCCAGCAGCTTAACTTTCCAAGAGACCCAGTACTTC
TRBV10-3,.,TRBJ1-2,TRBD1,15,CAINTQGQGAGGYTF,TGTGCCATCAATACCCAGGGACAGGGGGCTGGTGGCTACACCTTC
TRBV2,.,TRBJ2-5,.,15,CASSELGSGGKTQYF,TGTGCCAGCAGTGAATTGGGGTCAGGGGGGAAGACCCAGTACTTC
TRBV4-1,.,TRBJ2-7,TRBD1,15,CASSPGTGGPWEQYF,TGCGCCAGCAGCCCCGGGACAGGGGGTCCTTGGGAGCAGTACTTC
TRBV27,.,TRBJ2-2,TRBD1,18,CASSSPLRQGADTGELFF,TGTGCCAGCAGTTCTCCTTTGAGGCAGGGGGCGGACACCGGGGAGCTGTTTTTT
TRBV29-1,.,TRBJ2-3,.,13,CSVSRGFTDTQYF,TGCAGCGTTTCGAGAGGTTTCACAGATACGCAGTATTTT
TRBV7-8,.,TRBJ1-6,.,15,CASSLGGVWGSPLHF,TGTGCCAGCAGCTTAGGGGGAGTCTGGGGTTCACCCCTCCACTTT
TRBV5-1,few,TRBJ2-1,TRBD2,17,CASSLASLAGVYNEQFF,TGCGCCAGCAGCTTAGCCTCACTAGCGGGAGTCTACAATGAGCAGTTCTTC
TRBV3-1/TRBV3-2,.,TRBJ2-7,TRBD1,18,CASSQVSVSRGLAYEQYF,TGTGCCAGCAGCCAAGTATCCGTGTCGAGGGGGCTTGCCTACGAGCAGTACTTC